This is a list of T cell receptor beta chains from one sample in a study of cytomegalovirus exposure and HLA in healthy donors. Generated by immunoSEQ multiplex PCR, the TCRdb table keeps only in-frame clones and is missing some. The repertoire includes around 90,000 clones, around three fifths of them detected once, and approximately 21% sits in the top ten. Sequencing was carried out using PBMCs. The receptors were gathered from a woman in her 50s in good health and CMV-seropositive. Both conserved end residues are trimmed from each CDR3. Each record gives: J gene, V gene, CDR3 length, CDR3 protein.

j_call: TRBJ2-5; v_call: TRBV7-7; cdr3_length: 12; cdr3_aa: ASSLGGPKETQY
j_call: TRBJ1-3; v_call: TRBV7-9; cdr3_length: 13; cdr3_aa: AVTPRSLSGNTIY
j_call: TRBJ2-1; v_call: TRBV19; cdr3_length: 12; cdr3_aa: ASKASGGNEGQF
j_call: TRBJ2-3; v_call: TRBV11-3; cdr3_length: 13; cdr3_aa: ASSLGRGGGDTQY
j_call: TRBJ1-2; v_call: TRBV14; cdr3_length: 12; cdr3_aa: ASSPWGPTYGYT
j_call: TRBJ2-3; v_call: TRBV6-6; cdr3_length: 14; cdr3_aa: ASSYPAGGGTDTQY
j_call: TRBJ1-1; v_call: TRBV29-1; cdr3_length: 15; cdr3_aa: SVLGHPHQTTRIKAF
j_call: TRBJ1-4; v_call: TRBV6-5; cdr3_length: 13; cdr3_aa: ASTVSGGGWEKLF
j_call: TRBJ2-2; v_call: TRBV27; cdr3_length: 12; cdr3_aa: ASSSGPRAGELF
j_call: TRBJ1-2; v_call: TRBV4-1; cdr3_length: 12; cdr3_aa: ASSQEFYNYGYT
j_call: TRBJ1-1; v_call: TRBV10-3; cdr3_length: 13; cdr3_aa: ATNPGLATNTEAF
j_call: TRBJ2-2; v_call: TRBV7-6; cdr3_length: 13; cdr3_aa: ASSLSPSNTGELF
j_call: TRBJ1-2; v_call: TRBV7-6; cdr3_length: 14; cdr3_aa: ASSPRCAGANYGYT
j_call: TRBJ2-3; v_call: TRBV30; cdr3_length: 13; cdr3_aa: AWVDRTLGTDTQY
j_call: TRBJ1-1; v_call: TRBV5-6; cdr3_length: 13; cdr3_aa: ASSLLALSGRGAF
j_call: TRBJ1-6; v_call: TRBV7-9; cdr3_length: 13; cdr3_aa: SSSRTGEYNSPLH
j_call: TRBJ1-2; v_call: TRBV29-1; cdr3_length: 11; cdr3_aa: SVAAQGAYGYT
j_call: TRBJ1-4; v_call: TRBV18; cdr3_length: 13; cdr3_aa: ASSPLGQGNEKLF
j_call: TRBJ1-1; v_call: TRBV4-1; cdr3_length: 16; cdr3_aa: ASSQDPLDRGLGTEAF
j_call: TRBJ2-1; v_call: TRBV5-1; cdr3_length: 12; cdr3_aa: ASSFGGTDNEQF
j_call: TRBJ2-5; v_call: TRBV15; cdr3_length: 12; cdr3_aa: ATSRDHNIQTQY
j_call: TRBJ2-3; v_call: TRBV12-5; cdr3_length: 14; cdr3_aa: ASGPGLAGGTDTQY
j_call: TRBJ1-4; v_call: TRBV29-1; cdr3_length: 11; cdr3_aa: SAGQGYNEKLF
j_call: TRBJ2-1; v_call: TRBV10-1; cdr3_length: 13; cdr3_aa: ASSGGQDSYNEQF
j_call: TRBJ2-7; v_call: TRBV5-1; cdr3_length: 13; cdr3_aa: ASSFSTGASYEQY
j_call: TRBJ1-2; v_call: TRBV29-1; cdr3_length: 12; cdr3_aa: SVDIWQGSYGYT
j_call: TRBJ2-7; v_call: TRBV6-5; cdr3_length: 12; cdr3_aa: ASSYGHYRAEQY
j_call: TRBJ1-6; v_call: TRBV2; cdr3_length: 12; cdr3_aa: ASSEGTGNSPLH
j_call: TRBJ2-1; v_call: TRBV7-8; cdr3_length: 12; cdr3_aa: ASSLMIQYNEQF
j_call: TRBJ2-7; v_call: TRBV7-3; cdr3_length: 15; cdr3_aa: ASSLLGGPRSSYEQY
j_call: TRBJ2-7; v_call: TRBV28; cdr3_length: 11; cdr3_aa: ASSGQDPYEQY
j_call: TRBJ1-6; v_call: TRBV6-5; cdr3_length: 12; cdr3_aa: ASRTTGVDSPLH
j_call: TRBJ2-1; v_call: TRBV5-1; cdr3_length: 16; cdr3_aa: ASSPRGVAGSSYNEQF
j_call: TRBJ2-7; v_call: TRBV29-1; cdr3_length: 11; cdr3_aa: SVLPQGRYEQY
j_call: TRBJ2-7; v_call: TRBV5-8; cdr3_length: 13; cdr3_aa: ASSFWTSVIYEQY
j_call: TRBJ2-1; v_call: TRBV11-2; cdr3_length: 12; cdr3_aa: ASSFQSINRGQF
j_call: TRBJ2-5; v_call: TRBV10-3; cdr3_length: 15; cdr3_aa: AISPGGTGGGEETQY
j_call: TRBJ2-5; v_call: TRBV11-2; cdr3_length: 17; cdr3_aa: ASSRRGTSGGGRQETQY
j_call: TRBJ1-2; v_call: TRBV28; cdr3_length: 12; cdr3_aa: AGQRQGEDYGYT
j_call: TRBJ2-1; v_call: TRBV7-8; cdr3_length: 12; cdr3_aa: ASSSFSGGGEQF
j_call: TRBJ2-7; v_call: TRBV2; cdr3_length: 12; cdr3_aa: ASSAPGTSYEQY
j_call: TRBJ1-1; v_call: TRBV18; cdr3_length: 12; cdr3_aa: ASSLNTMNTEAF
j_call: TRBJ1-2; v_call: TRBV9; cdr3_length: 12; cdr3_aa: ASSVEADSYGYT
j_call: TRBJ1-1; v_call: TRBV28; cdr3_length: 13; cdr3_aa: ASATGGLGNTEAF
j_call: TRBJ1-3; v_call: TRBV29-1; cdr3_length: 14; cdr3_aa: SVEDRQGNSGNTIY
j_call: TRBJ2-1; v_call: TRBV9; cdr3_length: 10; cdr3_aa: ASSLGGGEQF
j_call: TRBJ2-1; v_call: TRBV15; cdr3_length: 12; cdr3_aa: ATSSKAGTLEQF
j_call: TRBJ2-1; v_call: TRBV28; cdr3_length: 13; cdr3_aa: ASNQDRLPIGEQF
j_call: TRBJ1-1; v_call: TRBV5-5; cdr3_length: 11; cdr3_aa: ASSSDMNTEAF
j_call: TRBJ2-2; v_call: TRBV29-1; cdr3_length: 12; cdr3_aa: SATAGQGSGELF
j_call: TRBJ2-3; v_call: TRBV6-4; cdr3_length: 11; cdr3_aa: ASSTTEADTQY
j_call: TRBJ2-1; v_call: TRBV5-1; cdr3_length: 14; cdr3_aa: ASSLELAGGRNEQF
j_call: TRBJ2-3; v_call: TRBV11-2; cdr3_length: 10; cdr3_aa: ASSLVVDTQY